The rows below give T cell receptor beta chains drawn from one sample of a study of blood T cell repertoires in COVID-19. Using immunoSEQ multiplex PCR, the repertoire was profiled, and TCRdb retains in-frame clones only, with some absent. Of approximately 290,000 clones in the sample, approximately 83% were seen once. The sample consisted of PBMCs or T cells enriched from blood (not recorded which). These receptors were taken from a woman in her twenties or thirties who had recovered from COVID-19. Each CDR3 is given with its conserved first and last residue. Fields, in order: J gene, D gene, CDR3 length, clone size, V gene, CDR3 DNA, CDR3 protein. D genes are given only for firm matches. Expanded clones are given a class, and other clones once, few, many or no size at all.

>TRBJ1-1|NA|13|NA|TRBV2
TGTGCCAGCAGTGATGCGGAAAACACTGAAGCTTTCTTT
CASSDAENTEAFF
>TRBJ1-2|NA|12|NA|TRBV6-6
TGTGCCAGCTCTATGCCTAACTATGGCTACACCTTC
CASSMPNYGYTF
>TRBJ1-1|NA|13|once|TRBV10-3
TGTGCCTTATCAGGGGCTCAGAACACTGAAGCTTTCTTT
CALSGAQNTEAFF
>TRBJ2-3|TRBD2|19|NA|TRBV19
TGTGCCAGTAGTATTTGGGGACTAGCGGGGGCCCGGTCATCAGATACGCAGTATTTT
CASSIWGLAGARSSDTQYF
>TRBJ2-6|NA|15|NA|TRBV6-5
TGTGCCAGCAGTTACGACAGGCCTGGGGCCAACGTCCTGACTTTC
CASSYDRPGANVLTF
>TRBJ1-2|NA|15|NA|TRBV3-1/TRBV3-2
TGTGCCAGCAGCCAAGTAGGCAGACATGCTGGTGGCTACACCTTC
CASSQVGRHAGGYTF
>TRBJ2-6|NA|16|NA|TRBV5-1
TGCGCCAGCAGCTTGGGGGCAGGCTCTGGGGCCAACGTCCTGACTTTC
CASSLGAGSGANVLTF
>TRBJ1-1|NA|12|NA|TRBV20-1
TGCAGTGCTAGTGGATCCCAATTACTCGCTTTCTTT
CSASGSQLLAFF
>TRBJ2-3|NA|19|NA|TRBV2
TGTGCCAGCAGGGGGAGGAGGGGCAGGAGGCTCGTTAAGACAGATACGCAGTATTTT
CASRGRRGRRLVKTDTQYF
>TRBJ2-7|TRBD1|14|NA|TRBV28
TGTGCCAGCAGTCACTCTGACAGGGACTACGAGCAGTACTTC
CASSHSDRDYEQYF
>TRBJ2-3|NA|15|NA|TRBV5-4
TGTGCCAGCAGCTTACTCTCGGGGGGCACAGATACGCAGTATTTT
CASSLLSGGTDTQYF
>TRBJ2-2|NA|15|NA|TRBV6-5
TGTGCCACTCGACATAAGGGGGTAAGCAGCGGGGAGCTGTTTTTT
CATRHKGVSSGELFF
>TRBJ2-5|NA|11|NA|TRBV12-3/TRBV12-4
TGTGCCAGCAGCGGGGGAGGGACCCAGTACTTC
CASSGGGTQYF
>TRBJ2-5|TRBD1|15|NA|TRBV9
TGTGCCAGCAGCGTAGGTGGACAGGGGCCGGAGACCCAGTACTTC
CASSVGGQGPETQYF
>TRBJ2-7|TRBD1|15|NA|TRBV7-9
TGTGCCAGCAGCTACCTCGGGGACAGGGGCTACGAGCAGTACTTC
CASSYLGDRGYEQYF
>TRBJ2-7|NA|14|NA|TRBV18
TGTGCCAGCTCACCACAGGTGGGCAGCTACGAGCAGTACTTC
CASSPQVGSYEQYF
>TRBJ1-3|NA|15|NA|TRBV19
TGTGCCAGTAGTATTGGCAGGGACTCTGGAAACACCATATATTTT
CASSIGRDSGNTIYF
>TRBJ1-1|NA|15|NA|TRBV18
TGTGCCAGCTCACGGGGCAGGCTGGGGAACACTGAAGCTTTCTTT
CASSRGRLGNTEAFF
>TRBJ2-2|TRBD2|16|NA|TRBV5-1
TGCGCCAGCAGCCACATAGCGGGGGGTACCACCGGGGAGCTGTTTTTT
CASSHIAGGTTGELFF
>TRBJ2-3|NA|14|NA|TRBV3-1/TRBV3-2
TGTGCCAGCAGCCAAGATCCGGGCACAGATACGCAGTATTTT
CASSQDPGTDTQYF
>TRBJ1-1|NA|13|NA|TRBV28
TGTGCCAGCAGTTTGGGAGCGAACACTGAAGCTTTCTTT
CASSLGANTEAFF
>TRBJ2-5|NA|13|NA|TRBV27
TGTGCCAGCTCCAGGCCGAATCAAGAGACCCAGTACTTC
CASSRPNQETQYF
>TRBJ2-3|NA|15|NA|TRBV2
TGTGCCAGCAGTCCCCTCACGTTAGACACAGATACGCAGTATTTT
CASSPLTLDTDTQYF
>TRBJ2-3|NA|12|NA|TRBV6-1
TGTGCCAGCAGTGAGAACGAGGATACGCAGTATTTT
CASSENEDTQYF
>TRBJ2-5|TRBD1|14|NA|TRBV7-2
TGTGCCAGCAGTAGGGACAGGGGTCAAGAGACCCAGTACTTC
CASSRDRGQETQYF
>TRBJ1-5|TRBD1|15|many|TRBV6-1
TGTGCCAGCAGTGATAGACAGGGTTACAATCAGCCCCAGCATTTT
CASSDRQGYNQPQHF
>TRBJ2-3|NA|17|NA|TRBV9
TGTGCCAGCAGCGTCGGACAGACCTCATCTAGCACAGATACGCAGTATTTT
CASSVGQTSSSTDTQYF
>TRBJ1-2|NA|16|NA|TRBV7-2
TGTGCCAGCAGCTCAGGGTGGTCGACTTCCACTTATGGCTACACCTTC
CASSSGWSTSTYGYTF
>TRBJ1-6|NA|13|NA|TRBV19
TGTGCCAGTAGGGGACTATGGAATTCACCCCTCCACTTT
CASRGLWNSPLHF
>TRBJ1-5|TRBD1|17|NA|TRBV7-6
TGTGCCAGCAGCTTATCCCCCCCCGGGACAGGTTATCAGCCCCAGCATTTT
CASSLSPPGTGYQPQHF
>TRBJ1-5|NA|14|NA|TRBV4-2
TGTGCCAGCAGCCACGGGGGAGGATACCAGCCCCAGCATTTT
CASSHGGGYQPQHF
>TRBJ1-5|NA|13|few|TRBV4-1
TGCGCCAGCAGCCAGAGTAACTCAGGGCCCCAGCATTTT
CASSQSNSGPQHF
>TRBJ1-2|NA|15|NA|TRBV7-9
TGTGCCAGCAGCCTCCTAACGACACTCGATGATGGCTACACCTTC
CASSLLTTLDDGYTF
>TRBJ2-7|NA|15|NA|TRBV7-7
TGTGCCAGCAGCTTAGCGACGGGGAGCTCCTACGAGCAGTACTTC
CASSLATGSSYEQYF
>TRBJ1-6|NA|15|NA|TRBV19
TGTGCCAGTAGTCCCCCGGCGGAGAATAATTCACCCCTCCACTTT
CASSPPAENNSPLHF
>TRBJ2-2|TRBD2|16|NA|TRBV10-1
TGCGCCAGCAGTGACGTCGCGGGAGGACACACCGGGGAGCTGTTTTTT
CASSDVAGGHTGELFF
>TRBJ1-2|TRBD1|12|NA|TRBV5-1
TGCGCCAGCAGCTTTCAGGGGGAGGGCTACACCTTC
CASSFQGEGYTF
>TRBJ1-1|NA|13|NA|TRBV5-4
TGTGCCAGCAGCTACCAGGGAAGCACTGAAGCTTTCTTT
CASSYQGSTEAFF
>TRBJ1-1|NA|15|NA|TRBV4-2
TGTGCCAGCAGCCCCCTAGCGGGGGGGTACACTGAAGCTTTCTTT
CASSPLAGGYTEAFF
>TRBJ2-2|TRBD1|15|NA|TRBV5-6
TGTGCCAGCAGCCGCGACAGGGGGCAGAACGGGGAGCTGTTTTTT
CASSRDRGQNGELFF
>TRBJ1-2|TRBD1|14|NA|TRBV5-6
TGTGCCAGCAGCTGGGACAGGGAAAGCTATGGCTACACCTTC
CASSWDRESYGYTF
>TRBJ1-5|NA|15|NA|TRBV18
TGTGCCAGCTCACCAAATCCAGGAAACAATCAGCCCCAGCATTTT
CASSPNPGNNQPQHF
>TRBJ1-5|TRBD1|14|NA|TRBV2
TGTGCCAGTAACAGGGGAAACGGCAATCAGCCCCAGCATTTT
CASNRGNGNQPQHF
>TRBJ2-7|TRBD1|14|NA|TRBV5-1
TGCGCCAGCAGCTCAGGACAGGGGTACCACGAGCAGTACTTC
CASSSGQGYHEQYF
>TRBJ1-2|TRBD1|17|NA|TRBV2
TGTGCCAGCGACGGAGGGGGGACAGGGCGGCTTTCGGACGGCTACACCTTC
CASDGGGTGRLSDGYTF